Below, one T cell receptor (beta chain) is given with its context. Its antigen remains unidentified. The V gene end was trimmed by 4 bases and the J gene end by 2 bases; junction bases not matched to a gene: 2. CDR3 size: 14 residues. The germline V gene has CDR1 MGHDK and CDR2 SYGVNS. The entry originates in a study of siplizumab effects on memory and regulatory T cells. Study as a whole: Paired mixed lymphocyte reaction conditions consisted of siplizumab at about 1 ug/mL or no drug.

For 6 days at 37°C, the mixed lymphocyte reaction cells were kept in coculture. TCRdb's copy holds only in-frame clones and misses some; the assay was immunoSEQ multiplex PCR. This sample yields roughly 18,000 clones, of which roughly 49% are seen a single time; nearly 5% belongs to the top ten. The chain employs TRBV25-1 and TRBJ2-7; 10 bases are shared with TRBD1. The sequenced material came from CFSE-low (dividing) CD4+ T cells sorted from an allogeneic mixed lymphocyte reaction. The sequence derives from a human donor in good health; the cells came from an allogeneic mixed lymphocyte reaction. CDR3 bases: TGTGCCAGCAGTGGGACAGGGGGGGCCTACGAGCAGTACTTC. Protein: CASSGTGGAYEQYF.